Shown below are 27 T cell receptor beta chains from a single sample sequenced in a study of T cell repertoires in cytomegalovirus infection. TCRdb ran MiXCR on the reads and lists one entry per CDR3 protein. Of under 100,000 distinct CDR3 sequences listed, approximately 3.7% are singletons. The sample comprised PBMCs. The receptors come from a human donor in good health (CMV status not recorded). Some clones in this sample may be carry-over from other donors' samples.

This clonotype came up many times. The chain links TRBV18 to TRBJ2-7; maybe TRBD1 (7 bases). CDR1 and CDR2 from the germline V gene are KGHSH and LQKENI. The ends were cut back, 6 bases at V and 2 bases at J, with 14 bases in the middle. The CDR3 runs to 14 residues. In nucleotides, the CDR3 is TGTGCCAGCTCGGGACAGCCGGGGGCCTACGAGCAGTACTTC. Translation: CASSGQPGAYEQYF.

This clonotype was seen at least ten times. The chain couples TRBV10-3 to TRBJ2-7; 8 positions agree with TRBD2. J lost 5 bases, V lost 11 bases, and 14 bases had no gene match. Germline-derived CDR1 and CDR2 are ENHRY and SYGVKD. The CDR3 length is 14 residues. The CDR3 DNA sequence: TGTGCCGTAACTAGCCGGGGGGGCGTGGACGAGCAGTACTTC. Translation gives CAVTSRGGVDEQYF.

This clonotype was seen many times. The chain has TRBV7-2 and TRBJ2-7; D call uncertain. V was trimmed by 1 base and J by 2 bases, leaving 15 bases between them. This CDR3 is 16 amino acids long. Germline CDR1 is SGHTA and CDR2 is FQGNSA. The CDR3 nucleotides are TGTGCCAGCAGCTTAGTTCTCGGTGGGGTGACCTACGAGCAGTACTTC. It is translated as CASSLVLGGVTYEQYF.

Remarks on this clonotype: This may arise from a read error, as a much more abundant clone is one base away. This chain connects TRBV4-3 to TRBJ2-5; 10 bases align to TRBD1. The V gene end was trimmed by 3 bases and the J gene end by 0 bases; junction bases not matched to a gene: 4. Germline loops: CDR1 LGHNA, CDR2 YSLEER. The CDR3 extends over 16 amino acids. The CDR3 protein is CASSHGQGEYQETQYF. DNA for the CDR3: TGCGCCAGCAGCCATGGACAGGGGGAGTACCAAGAGACCCAGTACTTC.

The table lists this clonotype with many counts. The chain has TRBV5-1 and TRBJ2-6, with a possible D match to TRBD1 (5 bases). The V end lost 2 bases, the J end lost 3 bases, and 9 bases lay between the germline ends. This CDR3 is built from 15 residues. Germline CDR1 SGHRS, CDR2 YFSETQ. The CDR3 coding sequence is TGCGCCAGCAGCTTACAGGTTGGTGGGGCCAACGTCCTGACTTTC. Translated, it gives CASSLQVGGANVLTF.

This clonotype was counted many times. The chain joins TRBV12-3 or TRBV12-4 to TRBJ1-2, with a weak D call TRBD1 (6 bases). The V gene lost 5 bases and the J gene lost 3 bases, with 10 bases spanning the gap. The CDR3 length is 13 residues. CDR3 loop: CASSRGQYYGYTF. The CDR3 DNA reads TGTGCCAGCAGTCGCGGACAGTACTATGGCTACACCTTC.

This clonotype has a count of ten or more. The chain employs TRBV7-9 and TRBJ2-1, with D possibly being TRBD1 (6 bases). The CDR3 is made up of 13 amino acids. With 3 bases removed from V and 4 bases from J, the gap between germline ends came to 7 bases. Germline CDR1 reads SEHNR; CDR2 reads FQNEAQ (reference sequence). This chain's CDR3 is CASSFGQYNEQFF. Here the CDR3 DNA reads TGTGCCAGCAGCTTTGGACAGTACAATGAGCAGTTCTTC.

This clonotype has at least ten counts. The chain employs TRBV7-2 and TRBJ1-1, with D unresolved. The V end was cut by 5 bases, the J end by 1 base, with 11 bases between. The CDR3 has 14 amino acids. CDR1 is SGHTA, CDR2 FQGNSA, per germline. This CDR3 reads CASSVDSGNTEAFF. The CDR3 nucleotides are TGTGCCAGCAGCGTAGACTCAGGGAACACTGAAGCTTTCTTT.

This clonotype was observed a handful of times. A much larger clone lies a single base off, so this may be a read error. This chain uses TRBV7-8 with TRBJ1-4; weak D call: TRBD1 (5 bases). Germline V gene data show CDR1 as SGHVS and CDR2 as FQNEAQ. The CDR3 loop spans 15 amino acids. CDR3 sequence reads: CASSREGTLNEKLVF. CDR3 DNA sequence: TGTGCCAGCAGCAGAGAGGGGACCCTTAATGAAAAACTGGTTTTT.

At least ten counts were recorded for this clonotype. V is TRBV12-3 or TRBV12-4 and J is TRBJ1-1, with D unclear. V gave up 5 bases and J gave up 1 base, with 8 bases separating them. The CDR3 is made up of 13 amino acids. The CDR3 bases are TGTGCCAGCAGTGCCCCAAAGAACACTGAAGCTTTCTTT. This gives the protein CASSAPKNTEAFF.

This clonotype was recorded many times. The genes are TRBV3-1 and TRBJ1-1; D is uncertain. V was clipped by 4 bases and J by 3 bases, with 9 bases between them. Germline lookup yields CDR1 LGHDT and CDR2 YNNKEL (reference sequence). The CDR3 has 13 residues. CDR3: CASSLTVDTEAFF. The DNA of the CDR3 is TGTGCCAGCAGCCTCACAGTAGACACTGAAGCTTTCTTT.

This clonotype was recorded many times. This chain joins TRBV7-9 and TRBJ1-5; maybe TRBD1 (6 bases). CDR1 SEHNR and CDR2 FQNEAQ come from the germline V gene (reference sequence). V was trimmed by 5 bases and J by 4 bases, leaving 12 bases between them. The CDR3 is 14 residues long. The CDR3 bases are TGTGCCAGCAGCAGGGGGGGAAGGAATCAGCCCCAGCATTTT. Protein sequence: CASSRGGRNQPQHF.

This clonotype has ten or more counts. V and J are TRBV7-2 and TRBJ2-5; 10 bases match TRBD2. Germline CDR1 is SGHTA and CDR2 is FQGNSA. The CDR3 has 17 residues. V was clipped by 1 base and J by 6 bases; unmatched bases: 11. CDR3 region: CASSLVLAGPLGKTQYF. The CDR3 DNA sequence: TGTGCCAGCAGCTTAGTACTAGCGGGGCCCCTTGGAAAGACCCAGTACTTC.

This clonotype has a count of ten or more. The chain is built from TRBV5-6 and TRBJ2-3, with D perhaps matching TRBD2 (5 bases). Trimming left V 2 bases short and J 2 bases short, with 15 bases between. This CDR3 contains 16 residues. Per germline, CDR1 SGHDT and CDR2 YYEEEE. The CDR3 sequence: CASSLGSDGNTDTQYF. The CDR3 DNA reads TGTGCCAGCAGCTTAGGTAGCGATGGGAACACAGATACGCAGTATTTT. The full variable domain, completed using reference TRBV5-6 and TRBJ2-3, is DAGVTQSPTHLIKTRGQQVTLRCSPKSGHDTVSWYQQALGQGPQFIFQYYEEEERQRGNFPDRFSGHQFPNYSSELNVNALLLGDSALYLCASSLGSDGNTDTQYFGPGTRLTVL.

Ten or more counts support this clonotype. The chain employs TRBV14 and TRBJ1-6; no definite D call. Germline V gene sequence: CDR1 SGHDN, CDR2 FVKESK. The CDR3 runs 16 residues. V was trimmed by 4 bases and J by 1 base, leaving 11 bases between them. CDR3 DNA: TGTGCCAGCAGCCCCGTCTCCGGGTCCTATAATTCACCCCTCCACTTT. Translated, it gives CASSPVSGSYNSPLHF.

This clonotype was counted between two and nine times. CDR3 protein: CATSIASDITGELFF. CDR3 coding DNA: TGTGCCACCTCTATCGCGTCCGACATCACCGGGGAGCTGTTTTTT. The chain has TRBV15 and TRBJ2-2; no firm D call. The CDR3 is 15 residues long. The germline V gene has CDR1 LNHNV and CDR2 YYDKDF (reference sequence). Trimming took off 8 bases at V and 4 bases at J, with 17 bases between the two ends.

This clonotype has ten or more counts. The gene calls are TRBV6-2 or TRBV6-3 and TRBJ1-6; D is undetermined. Trimming stripped 4 bases from V and 3 bases from J, with 7 bases between. The germline gives CDR1 MNHEY, CDR2 SVGEGT. The CDR3 has 14 amino acids. CDR3 DNA sequence: TGTGCCAGCAGTTTTCGGGGCTATAATTCACCCCTCCACTTT. Translating gives CASSFRGYNSPLHF.

This clonotype occurred many times. The CDR3: CASSLRGEETQYF. Written as DNA, the CDR3 is TGTGCCAGCAGCTTAAGGGGGGAGGAGACCCAGTACTTC. The genes are TRBV7-8 and TRBJ2-5; D may be TRBD1 or TRBD2 (6 bases each). Germline lookup yields CDR1 SGHVS and CDR2 FQNEAQ. V was pared by 2 bases and J by 5 bases, with 9 bases between. CDR3 length: 13 residues.

This clonotype showed up many times. V is TRBV7-2 and J is TRBJ2-7, with TRBD1 matching over 9 bases. V lost 3 bases and J lost 4; bases outside the gene matches: 10. Looked up from germline, CDR1 is SGHTA and CDR2 is FQGNSA. CDR3 length equals 16 residues. The CDR3 loop is CASSFIPGQGWYEQYF. The CDR3 DNA sequence: TGTGCCAGCAGCTTTATTCCAGGACAGGGGTGGTACGAGCAGTACTTC.

This clonotype has at least ten counts. The V gene is TRBV20-1, the J gene TRBJ1-1; D unclear. Deletions cut 6 bases from V and 5 bases from J, with 13 bases between. There are 12 residues in the CDR3. Germline V gives CDR1 DFQATT, CDR2 SNEGSKA (reference sequence). CDR3 coding DNA: TGCAGTGCAGAAGACACGAGGACTGAAGCTTTCTTT. It specifies CSAEDTRTEAFF.

This clonotype came up many times. The chain uses TRBV12-5 and TRBJ1-2; D remains unclear. The germline V and J ends were trimmed by 5 bases and 5 bases, with 9 bases remaining between them. This CDR3 has 12 residues. Germline CDR1 is LGHNT and CDR2 is FRNRAP. The CDR3 loop reads CASGGSGYGYTF. CDR3 sequence (DNA): TGTGCTAGTGGTGGGTCGGGGTATGGCTACACCTTC.

This clonotype was observed at least ten times. The chain combines TRBV10-3 with TRBJ2-7, with D possibly called TRBD1 or TRBD2 (5 bases each). Germline V gene lookup returns CDR1 ENHRY and CDR2 SYGVKD. There are 16 residues in the CDR3. V was pared by 2 bases and J by 0 bases, with 14 bases between. This CDR3 is CAISEGPGPSSYEQYF. The CDR3 DNA is TGTGCCATCAGTGAGGGACCGGGACCGAGCTCCTACGAGCAGTACTTC.

This clonotype was recorded many times. The V gene is TRBV20-1, the J gene TRBJ1-1, with D perhaps matching TRBD1 (5 bases). The CDR3 is 12 amino acids. CDR1 and CDR2 from the germline V gene are DFQATT and SNEGSKA (reference sequence). V was cut by 6 bases and J by 7 bases, with 15 bases left in between. Here the CDR3 DNA reads TGCAGTGCGAAAGTCGGGGCGGTTGAAGCTTTCTTT. It encodes CSAKVGAVEAFF.

This clonotype occurred many times. This chain uses TRBV28 with TRBJ2-5; D possibly corresponds to TRBD2 (8 bases). CDR1 MDHEN and CDR2 SYDVKM come from the germline V gene. This CDR3 contains 14 residues. V was shortened by 5 bases and J by 7 bases, with 17 bases between the two germline ends. The CDR3 DNA is TGTGCCAGCAGTCCCCGGGAGGGGGCGGGGACCCAGTACTTC. Protein product: CASSPREGAGTQYF.

This clonotype was seen at least ten times. The V and J genes are TRBV7-2 and TRBJ2-7; D not resolved. V lost 1 base, J lost 3 bases, and 10 bases lay in between. The length of the CDR3 is 14 residues. Germline values: CDR1 SGHTA, CDR2 FQGNSA. This chain's CDR3 is CASSLVLPGYEQYF. Here the CDR3 DNA reads TGTGCCAGCAGCTTAGTTTTACCGGGCTACGAGCAGTACTTC.

This clonotype was observed at least ten times. The V and J genes are TRBV6-2 or TRBV6-3 and TRBJ2-1, with a possible D match to TRBD1 (6 bases). This CDR3 comprises 14 residues. Trimming removed 11 bases from V and 6 bases from J, with 20 bases in between. Per the germline V gene, CDR1 is MNHEY and CDR2 is SVGEGT. The DNA of the CDR3 is TGTGCCGGATCGACAGGTATTGGCGGCAATGAGCAGTTCTTC. Translated, it gives CAGSTGIGGNEQFF.

There are many counts of this clonotype. The rearrangement joins TRBV30 to TRBJ1-2, with no clear D. This CDR3 is built from 15 residues. With 0 bases removed from V and 8 bases from J, the gap between germline ends came to 19 bases. Germline CDR1 and CDR2: GTSNPN and SVGIG (reference sequence). The CDR3 loop is CAWSVGSRRSEGYTF. For the CDR3, the DNA is TGTGCCTGGAGTGTCGGATCGCGGCGGAGCGAAGGCTACACCTTC.